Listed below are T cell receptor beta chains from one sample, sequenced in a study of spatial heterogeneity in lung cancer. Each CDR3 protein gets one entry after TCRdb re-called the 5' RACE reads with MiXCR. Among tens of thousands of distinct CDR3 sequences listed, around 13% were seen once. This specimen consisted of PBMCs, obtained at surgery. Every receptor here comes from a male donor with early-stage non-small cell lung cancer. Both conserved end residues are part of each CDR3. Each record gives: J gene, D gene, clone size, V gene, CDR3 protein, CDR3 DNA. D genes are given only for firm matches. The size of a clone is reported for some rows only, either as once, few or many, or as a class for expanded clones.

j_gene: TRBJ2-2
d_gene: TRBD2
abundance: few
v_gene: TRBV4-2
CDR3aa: CASSLTSGGGTGELFF
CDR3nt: TGTGCCAGCAGCCTTACTAGCGGTGGAGGGACCGGGGAGCTGTTTTTT

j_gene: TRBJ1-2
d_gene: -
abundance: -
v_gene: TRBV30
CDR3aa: CAWSVAGVGGYTF
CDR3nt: TGTGCCTGGAGTGTAGCGGGGGTTGGAGGCTACACCTTC

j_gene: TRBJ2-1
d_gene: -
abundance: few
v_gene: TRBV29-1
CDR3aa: CSVAGSSNEQFF
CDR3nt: TGCAGCGTGGCAGGTAGTAGTAATGAGCAGTTCTTC

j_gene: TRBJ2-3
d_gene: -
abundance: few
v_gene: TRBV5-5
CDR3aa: CASSLDSLSTDTQYF
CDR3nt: TGTGCCAGCAGCTTGGACAGCCTGAGCACAGATACGCAGTATTTT

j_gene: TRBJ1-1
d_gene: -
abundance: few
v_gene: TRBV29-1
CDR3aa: CSVGRMNTEAFF
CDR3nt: TGCAGCGTCGGCAGGATGAACACTGAAGCTTTCTTT

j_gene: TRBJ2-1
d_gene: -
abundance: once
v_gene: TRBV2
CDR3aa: CASKGLNNEQFF
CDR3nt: TGTGCCAGTAAAGGACTTAACAATGAGCAGTTCTTC

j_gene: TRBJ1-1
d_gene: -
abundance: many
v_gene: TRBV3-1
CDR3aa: CASSQDMGEGAFF
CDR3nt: TGTGCCAGCAGCCAAGATATGGGGGAAGGAGCTTTCTTT

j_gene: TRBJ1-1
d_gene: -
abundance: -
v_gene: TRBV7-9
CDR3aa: CASSLSSRESEAFF
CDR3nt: TGTGCCAGCAGCTTATCCAGCAGGGAGAGTGAAGCTTTCTTT

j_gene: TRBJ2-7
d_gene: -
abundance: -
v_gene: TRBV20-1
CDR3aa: CSALKPSGPIYEQYF
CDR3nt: TGCAGTGCCTTAAAACCGTCGGGACCGATCTACGAGCAGTACTTC

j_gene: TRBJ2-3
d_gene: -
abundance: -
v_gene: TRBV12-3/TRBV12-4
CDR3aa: CASSSPTGTDTQYF
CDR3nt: TGTGCCAGCAGCTCCCCCACTGGTACAGATACGCAGTATTTT

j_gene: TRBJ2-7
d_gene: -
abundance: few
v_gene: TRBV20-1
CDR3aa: CSARLPTVQGFQQYF
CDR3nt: TGCAGTGCTAGACTTCCAACGGTACAGGGATTTCAGCAGTACTTC

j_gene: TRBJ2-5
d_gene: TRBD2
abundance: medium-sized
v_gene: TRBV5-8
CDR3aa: CASSFPSGRAGIAQETQYF
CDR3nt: TGTGCCAGCAGCTTCCCTAGCGGGAGGGCCGGAATAGCGCAAGAGACCCAGTACTTC

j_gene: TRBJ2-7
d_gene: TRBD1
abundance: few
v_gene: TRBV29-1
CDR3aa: CSVEEGTGSGEQYF
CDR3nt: TGCAGCGTTGAAGAGGGGACAGGGTCCGGGGAGCAGTACTTC

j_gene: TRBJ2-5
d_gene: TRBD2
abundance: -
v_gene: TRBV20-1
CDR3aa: CSASTGTSGQETQYF
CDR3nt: TGCAGTGCTAGCACCGGGACTAGCGGCCAAGAGACCCAGTACTTC

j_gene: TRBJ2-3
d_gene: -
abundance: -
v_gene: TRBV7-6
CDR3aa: CASSLAGRDTDTQYF
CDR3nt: TGTGCCAGCAGCTTAGCGGGAAGGGACACAGATACGCAGTATTTT

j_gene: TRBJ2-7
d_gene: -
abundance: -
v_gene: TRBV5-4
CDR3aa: CASSLKGGRAYYEQYF
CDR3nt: TGTGCCAGCAGCTTGAAAGGCGGAAGAGCCTACTACGAGCAGTACTTC

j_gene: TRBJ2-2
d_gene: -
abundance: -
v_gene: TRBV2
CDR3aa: CASSPLGGPNTGELFF
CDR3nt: TGTGCCAGCAGTCCCCTGGGGGGGCCGAACACCGGGGAGCTGTTTTTT

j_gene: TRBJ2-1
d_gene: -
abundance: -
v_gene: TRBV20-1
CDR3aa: CSARQNEQFF
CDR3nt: TGCAGTGCTAGACAGAATGAGCAGTTCTTC

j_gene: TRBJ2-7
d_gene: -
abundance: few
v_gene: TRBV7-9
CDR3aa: CASSLDQSSYEQYF
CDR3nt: TGTGCCAGCAGCTTAGATCAGAGCTCCTACGAGCAGTACTTC

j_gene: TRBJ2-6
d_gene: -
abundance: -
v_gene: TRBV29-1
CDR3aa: CSVGRSSWGSGANVLTF
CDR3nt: TGCAGCGTTGGAAGGTCGTCCTGGGGCTCTGGGGCCAACGTCCTGACTTTC

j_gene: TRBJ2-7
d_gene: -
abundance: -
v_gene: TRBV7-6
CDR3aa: CASSLSSRGVAYF
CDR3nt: TGTGCCAGCAGCCTATCTTCGCGGGGAGTGGCGTACTTC

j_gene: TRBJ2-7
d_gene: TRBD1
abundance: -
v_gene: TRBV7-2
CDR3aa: CASSTGTVTYEQYF
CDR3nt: TGTGCCAGCAGCACTGGGACAGTTACCTACGAGCAGTACTTC

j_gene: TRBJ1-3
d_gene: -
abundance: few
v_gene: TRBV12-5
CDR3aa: CASGLTRDGSSGNTIYF
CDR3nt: TGTGCTAGTGGTTTGACCCGGGACGGTTCCTCTGGAAACACCATATATTTT

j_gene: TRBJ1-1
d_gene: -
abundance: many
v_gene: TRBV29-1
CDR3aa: CSVARGGDTEAFF
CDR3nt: TGCAGCGTTGCGAGAGGGGGGGACACTGAAGCTTTCTTT

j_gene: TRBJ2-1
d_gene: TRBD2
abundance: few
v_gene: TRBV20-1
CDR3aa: CSAPTFSGGDYNEQFF
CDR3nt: TGCAGTGCTCCTACCTTTAGCGGGGGGGATTACAATGAGCAGTTCTTC

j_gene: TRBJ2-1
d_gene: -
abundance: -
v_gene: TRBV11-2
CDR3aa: CASSLDPNEQFF
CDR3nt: TGTGCCAGCAGCTTAGATCCCAATGAGCAGTTCTTC

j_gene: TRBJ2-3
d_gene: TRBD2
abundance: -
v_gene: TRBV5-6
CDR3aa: CASSLVTSGSADTQYF
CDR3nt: TGTGCCAGCAGCTTGGTAACTAGCGGGAGTGCAGATACGCAGTATTTT

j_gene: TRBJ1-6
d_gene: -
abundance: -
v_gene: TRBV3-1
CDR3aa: CASRGGSYNSPLRF
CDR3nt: TGTGCCAGCAGGGGGGGGTCCTATAATTCACCCCTCCGCTTT

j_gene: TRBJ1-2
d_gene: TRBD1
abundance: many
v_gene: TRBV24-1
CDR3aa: CATSETGRNYGYTF
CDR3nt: TGTGCCACCAGTGAGACAGGGAGAAACTATGGCTACACCTTC

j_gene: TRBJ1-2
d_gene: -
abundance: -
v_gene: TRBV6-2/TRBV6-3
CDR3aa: CASSLQAGSDTF
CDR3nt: TGTGCCAGCAGCCTACAGGCGGGGAGCGACACCTTC

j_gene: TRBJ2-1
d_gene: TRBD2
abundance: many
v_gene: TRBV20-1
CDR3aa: CSARVGVVLAGGSSYNEQFF
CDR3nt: TGCAGTGCTAGAGTCGGGGTGGTACTAGCGGGAGGGAGCTCCTACAATGAGCAGTTCTTC

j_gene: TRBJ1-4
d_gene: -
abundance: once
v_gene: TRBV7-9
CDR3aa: CASSLPGTAEKLFF
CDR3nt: TGTGCCAGCAGCTTACCCGGGACGGCTGAAAAACTGTTTTTT

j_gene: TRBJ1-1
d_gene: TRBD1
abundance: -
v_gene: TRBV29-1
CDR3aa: CSVEGALGRGQGDTEAFF
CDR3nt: TGCAGCGTTGAAGGGGCCTTAGGCAGGGGGCAGGGTGACACTGAAGCTTTCTTT

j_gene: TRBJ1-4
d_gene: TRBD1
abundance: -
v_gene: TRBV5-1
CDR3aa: CASSLQTGENEKLFF
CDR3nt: TGCGCCAGCAGCCTTCAGACAGGGGAGAATGAAAAACTGTTTTTT

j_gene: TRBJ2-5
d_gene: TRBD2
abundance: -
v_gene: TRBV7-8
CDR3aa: CASTPRAGVETQYF
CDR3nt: TGTGCCAGCACCCCCCGAGCGGGGGTTGAGACCCAGTACTTC

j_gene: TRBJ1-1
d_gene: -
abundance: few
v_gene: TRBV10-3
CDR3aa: CAAGGGVNTEAFF
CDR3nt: TGTGCCGCCGGAGGGGGGGTGAACACTGAAGCTTTCTTT

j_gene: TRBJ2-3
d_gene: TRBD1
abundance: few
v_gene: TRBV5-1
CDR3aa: CASSPGQGDTDTQYF
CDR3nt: TGCGCCAGCAGTCCGGGACAGGGGGACACAGATACGCAGTATTTT

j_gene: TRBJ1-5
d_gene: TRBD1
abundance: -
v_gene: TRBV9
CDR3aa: CASSPPGQANQPQHF
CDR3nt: TGTGCCAGCAGCCCCCCGGGACAGGCTAATCAGCCCCAGCATTTT

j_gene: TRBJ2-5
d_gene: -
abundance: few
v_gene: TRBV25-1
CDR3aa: CASSARDTRTRGPRETQYF
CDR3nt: TGTGCCAGCAGCGCCCGGGACACCAGGACTCGGGGGCCGAGAGAGACCCAGTACTTC

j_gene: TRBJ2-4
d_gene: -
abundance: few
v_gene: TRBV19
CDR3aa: CASSIGNIQYF
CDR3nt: TGTGCCAGTAGTATAGGGAACATTCAGTACTTC

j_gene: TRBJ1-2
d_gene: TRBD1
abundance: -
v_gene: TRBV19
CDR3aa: CASSHRDRVGYTF
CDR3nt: TGTGCCAGTTCTCACCGGGACAGGGTAGGCTACACCTTC